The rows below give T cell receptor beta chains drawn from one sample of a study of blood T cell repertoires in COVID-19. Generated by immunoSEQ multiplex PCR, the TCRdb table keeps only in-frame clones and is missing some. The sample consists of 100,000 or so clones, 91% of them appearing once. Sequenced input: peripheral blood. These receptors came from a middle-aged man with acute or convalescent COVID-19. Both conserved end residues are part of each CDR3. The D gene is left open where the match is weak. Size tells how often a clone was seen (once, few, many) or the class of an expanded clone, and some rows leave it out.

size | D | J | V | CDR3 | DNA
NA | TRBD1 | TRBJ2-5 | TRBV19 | CASSWTGQETQYF | TGTGCCAGTAGTTGGACAGGGCAAGAGACCCAGTACTTC
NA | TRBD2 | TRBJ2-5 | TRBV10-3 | CAISEYGTTGETQYF | TGTGCCATCAGTGAGTACGGGACTACTGGCGAGACCCAGTACTTC
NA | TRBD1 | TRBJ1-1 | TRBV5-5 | CASSLGTGPLNTEAFF | TGTGCCAGCAGCTTGGGGACAGGGCCTTTGAACACTGAAGCTTTCTTT
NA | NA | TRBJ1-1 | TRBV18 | CASSPWAGDEAFF | TGTGCCAGCTCACCTTGGGCGGGGGATGAAGCTTTCTTT
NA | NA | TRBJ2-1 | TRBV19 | CASSMGGVSYNEQFF | TGTGCCAGTAGTATGGGCGGGGTTTCCTACAATGAGCAGTTCTTC
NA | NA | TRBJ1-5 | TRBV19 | CASSPLGQKMSQHF | TGTGCCAGTAGCCCCCTGGGGCAGAAAATGTCCCAGCATTTT
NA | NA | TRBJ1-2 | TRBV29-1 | CSVVAEDYGYTF | TGCAGCGTTGTGGCAGAAGACTATGGCTACACCTTC
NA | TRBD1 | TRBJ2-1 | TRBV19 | CASSTGTAAYNEQFF | TGTGCCAGTAGTACCGGGACAGCCGCCTACAATGAGCAGTTCTTC
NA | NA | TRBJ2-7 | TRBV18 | CASSPGGTAYEQYF | TGTGCCAGCTCACCCGGCGGGACAGCCTACGAGCAGTACTTC
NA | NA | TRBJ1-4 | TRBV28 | CASSLGGGGEKLFF | TGTGCCAGCAGTTTAGGGGGGGGTGGGGAAAAACTGTTTTTT
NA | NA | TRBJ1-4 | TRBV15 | CATSRVRGRRNEKLFF | TGTGCCACCAGCAGAGTGCGTGGGAGGCGTAATGAAAAACTGTTTTTT
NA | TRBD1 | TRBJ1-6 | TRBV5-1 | CASSLTGDHNSPLHF | TGCGCCAGCAGCTTGACAGGGGACCATAATTCACCCCTCCACTTT
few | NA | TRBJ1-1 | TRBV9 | CASSSQQAPTEAFF | TGTGCCAGCAGCTCCCAACAGGCTCCCACTGAAGCTTTCTTT
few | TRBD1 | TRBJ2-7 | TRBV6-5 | CASSYTVNRGEQYF | TGTGCCAGCAGTTACACCGTCAACAGGGGCGAGCAGTACTTC
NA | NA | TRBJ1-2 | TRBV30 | CAWGPGSGYTF | TGTGCCTGGGGACCGGGAAGCGGCTACACCTTC
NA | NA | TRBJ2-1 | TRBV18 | CASSLNSQYNEQFF | TGTGCCAGCTCACTCAATAGCCAGTACAATGAGCAGTTCTTC
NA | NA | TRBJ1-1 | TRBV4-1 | CASSYRDMNTEAFF | TGCGCCAGCAGCTACAGGGATATGAACACTGAAGCTTTCTTT
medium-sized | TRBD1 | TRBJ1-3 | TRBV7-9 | CASSPITGVGNTIYF | TGTGCCAGCAGCCCAATCACAGGGGTCGGAAACACCATATATTTT
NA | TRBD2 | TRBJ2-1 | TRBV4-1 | CASSQENWQGTSNEQFF | TGCGCCAGCAGCCAAGAAAATTGGCAGGGGACTAGTAATGAGCAGTTCTTC
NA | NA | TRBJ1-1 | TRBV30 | CAWSDQDTEAFF | TGTGCCTGGAGTGATCAGGACACTGAAGCTTTCTTT
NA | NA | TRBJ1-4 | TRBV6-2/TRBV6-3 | CASSLQGRDEKLFF | TGTGCCAGCAGTCTCCAGGGGCGTGATGAAAAACTGTTTTTT
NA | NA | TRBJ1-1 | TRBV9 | CASSVGLRVAFF | TGTGCCAGCAGCGTAGGTTTACGGGTCGCTTTCTTT
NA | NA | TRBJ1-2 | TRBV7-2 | CASSLARGSGYGYTF | TGTGCCAGCAGCTTAGCGAGAGGGTCGGGCTATGGCTACACCTTC
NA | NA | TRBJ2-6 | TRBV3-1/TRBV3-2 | CASRVGLGGSGANVLTF | TGTGCCAGCAGGGTGGGCCTTGGAGGTTCTGGGGCCAACGTCCTGACTTTC
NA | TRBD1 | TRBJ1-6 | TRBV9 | CASSLGQGNSPLHF | TGTGCCAGCAGCCTTGGACAGGGGAATTCACCCCTCCACTTT
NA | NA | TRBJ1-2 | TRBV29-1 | CSTPDSWGYGYTF | TGCAGCACCCCGGACAGCTGGGGGTATGGCTACACCTTC
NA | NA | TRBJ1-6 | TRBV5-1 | CACAEGGDSPLHF | TGCGCCTGCGCGGAGGGAGGCGATTCACCCCTCCACTTT
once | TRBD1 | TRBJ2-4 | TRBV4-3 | CASSAGQGANIQYF | TGCGCCAGCAGCGCGGGACAGGGGGCGAACATTCAGTACTTC
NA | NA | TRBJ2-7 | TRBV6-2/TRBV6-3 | CASSPDNYEQYF | TGTGCCAGCAGTCCCGACAATTACGAGCAGTACTTC
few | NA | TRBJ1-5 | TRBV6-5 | CASTPPGSNQPQHF | TGTGCCAGCACCCCCCCGGGAAGCAATCAGCCCCAGCATTTT
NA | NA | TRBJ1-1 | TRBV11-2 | CASSWTDSNTEAFF | TGTGCCAGCAGCTGGACAGATTCGAACACTGAAGCTTTCTTT
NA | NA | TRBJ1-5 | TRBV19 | CASSGRGGDNQPQHF | TGTGCCAGTAGTGGGAGAGGTGGGGACAATCAGCCCCAGCATTTT
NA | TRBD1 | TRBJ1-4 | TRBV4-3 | CASSQEPRGRYEKLFF | TGCGCCAGCAGCCAAGAACCCAGGGGGAGGTATGAAAAACTGTTTTTT
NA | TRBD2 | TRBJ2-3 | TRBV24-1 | CATSDPTSGGADTQYF | TGTGCCACCAGTGATCCGACTAGCGGGGGGGCAGATACGCAGTATTTT
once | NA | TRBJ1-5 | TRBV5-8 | CASSLSQGVQPQHF | TGTGCCAGCAGCTTGTCCCAGGGTGTCCAGCCCCAGCATTTT